This TCR beta chain was sequenced during a study of beta chain features in type 1 diabetes. Findings and limits, study-wide: Moderately but significantly shorter TCRB CDR3s were found in Type 1 diabetes patients in all four CD4+ subsets.

A single heparinised blood sample, averaging around 120 mL, was obtained per donor. It was via CD45RO/CCR7/CD25/CD127/CD95/CD27 that CD4+ naive, central memory, regulatory and stem cell-like memory cells were sorted. The V end was cut by 3 bases, the J end by 3 bases, with 18 bases between. There are 17 residues in the CDR3. Germline assignment: CDR1 SGHRS and CDR2 YFSETQ. Reverse transcribing all isolated RNA meant expressed TCRB transcripts were sequenced. Measured with immunoSEQ multiplex PCR; TCRdb has only the in-frame clones, and not every one. The table has roughly 140,000 clones, about 51% seen once. In regard to this clone: The antigen is undetermined.

The sample comprised Tregs from blood. This sequence was found in a man aged 18 to 35 in good health. V is TRBV5-1 and J is TRBJ2-2; a possible D gene is TRBD2 (6 bases). The DNA of the CDR3 is TGCGCCAGCAGCTCTGTCGCGGGGCGGTGGGACACCGGGGAGCTGTTTTTT. Encoded protein: CASSSVAGRWDTGELFF. The complete variable domain, with remaining parts taken from reference TRBV5-1 and TRBJ2-2, reads KAGVTQTPRYLIKTRGQQVTLSCSPISGHRSVSWYQQTPGQGLQFLFEYFSETQRNKGNFPGRFSGRQFSNSRSEMNVSTLELGDSALYLCASSSVAGRWDTGELFFGEGSRLTVL.